This record concerns one T cell receptor (beta chain) sequence. Its antigen is unknown. No base quality values were provided; no much bigger clone lies one nucleotide off. The data are from a study of technical replicates of blood from several donors (dated by TCRdb to about 2017). The germline V gene yields SGDLS for CDR1 and YYNGEE for CDR2. Including the terminal cysteine and phenylalanine, the CDR3 comprises 12 residues. Of the read, only the CDR3 DNA is kept; its 36 bases are in frame from base 1. V and J are truncated by 4 bases and 4 bases respectively, leaving an intervening sequence of 8 bases. The receptor library was made with the immunoSEQ multiplex PCR assay. TCRdb retrieved this table from immuneACCESS and kept in-frame rearrangements only. Not all clones are present; in checked studies, unresolved V genes account for under half, and no reason is known for the remainder. The sample contains tens of thousands of clones, 90% to 95% of them found a single time. Of the sample, about 3.6% is held by the ten largest clones.

Sequenced sample: PBMCs. This sequence uses TRBV9 and TRBJ1-2, with TRBD1 tentatively as D gene (5 bases match). The origin of this receptor is a human donor in good health. Some clones in this sample may be carry-over from other donors' samples. The nucleotide sequence is TGTGCCAGCAGCCCAACAGGCTATGGCTACACCTTC. Its product reads: CASSPTGYGYTF.